This TCR beta chain was sequenced in a study of graft-versus-host responses after intestinal transplantation (dated by TCRdb to about 2021). About the investigation overall: The transplants that recipients received were multivisceral, liver-intestinal, or isolated intestinal. Anti-thymocyte globulin induction was given to all recipients, followed by maintenance tacrolimus and steroids for approximately 3 years. After intestinal transplantation, graft-versus-host and host-versus-graft alloreactive T cell clones in the graft, circulation and bone marrow were tracked using bulk TCR-beta CDR3 sequencing. To identify alloreactive clones, pre-transplant mixed lymphocyte reaction products were sequenced and compared with unstimulated pre-transplant donor and recipient T cells. The cohort enrolled some 23 intestinal transplant recipients including one retransplant, and a few patients lacking pretransplant specimens were excluded. A peak of at least 4% donor T cells among recipient peripheral blood mononuclear cells was the definition used for donor T cell macrochimerism. Samples from a few later patients were sequenced in-house on an Illumina MiSeq with MiXCR processing rather than by the commercial service. Study-wide findings and limitations: The relatively low number and heterogeneity of intestinal transplant patients limited the conclusions. In patients with donor T cell macrochimerism, the allografts had high GvH to HvG T cell clonal ratios. GvH clones turned up in recipient bone marrow, with some appearing earlier in ileal mucosa or blood, a pattern consistent with an intestinal mucosal origin. Early after transplant, peak levels of circulating GvH clones were associated with declines in HvG clones.

Concerning this clone: Its antigen has not been determined. Base qualities are not recorded, but no much larger clone differs from it by a single base.

Libraries were made using the immunoSEQ multiplex PCR assay. For most patients, genomic DNA was isolated with the Qiagen DNeasy Blood and Tissue Kit and sent frozen to Adaptive Biotechnologies for TCR sequencing. For most patients, high-throughput TCR-beta CDR3 sequencing of genomic DNA was performed by Adaptive Biotechnologies. The study's processing was this. Adaptive's ImmunoSEQ software supplied the TCR sequencing data for 15 to 20 patients, while MiXCR and VDJtools were used to process a few other patients. CD4 versus CD8 sorting errors were corrected by removing sequences found in both subsets at a frequency ratio below 5:1. CDR3 nucleotide sequences shared between donor and recipient were removed because the origin of such sequences could not be assigned. To count as alloreactive, a clone needed at least 2-fold expansion over unstimulated cells and a minimum CFSE-low frequency of 0.002% (template counts) or 0.001% (read counts). A clone was considered mappable if detected in the sequenced pre-transplant spleen, lymph node, or MLR CFSE-low populations of the donor or recipient. Cumulative frequency of alloreactive clones was calculated as a percentage of all sequences weighted by copy number. This immuneACCESS table, as held by TCRdb, lists in-frame sequences with V and J called but not all clones. Of the missing ones, under half trace to an unresolved V gene in checked studies; the others have no known cause. V, J and clone size were drawn from that table, and D and trimming were deduced from the DNA. Recorded for this sample are 95,000 to 150,000 clones; just under 95% of them occurred a single time. The top ten clonotypes cover more than 0.09% of the sample.

The time point label for this specimen denotes: cells obtained before transplantation from donor or recipient. CD3+CD4+ and CD3+CD8+ populations were FACS-sorted from unstimulated pre-transplant donor and recipient cells taken from spleen or lymph nodes. Based on the germline V gene, the CDR1 and CDR2 sequences are MDHEN and SYDVKM. Reading from cysteine to phenylalanine, the CDR3 counts 16 amino acids. Only the CDR3 DNA is retained, 48 bases long and in frame from the first base. V is clipped by 4 bases and J by 0 bases, and the sequence between their germline boundaries is 15 bases long. The chain employs TRBV28 and TRBJ1-1; no D segment can be confidently identified. This clonotype was sampled from a human donor who received an intestinal transplant. The sequencing here drew on unstimulated CD4+ T cells sorted from spleen or lymph node cells, taken before intestinal transplant. The DNA is as follows: TGTGCCAGCAGTTCCGCGGGCCAGAACATGAACACTGAAGCTTTCTTT. Its translation reads: CASSSAGQNMNTEAFF.